This TCR beta chain originates from a study of T-cell memory formation after mild COVID-19 (dated by TCRdb to 2020 to 2022). Looking at the study overall: TCR sequence clusters from the two donors were largely donor specific. Longitudinal TCRalpha and TCRbeta repertoire sequencing tracked T-cell clones expanding and contracting after mild COVID-19 in a couple of donors. Two young, previously healthy adult volunteers, one female and one male, were included in the cohort. What the authors observed across the whole study: The study covered only two mild cases, and larger cohorts including severe cases with pre-infection samples were considered necessary. SARS-CoV-2 specificity of the second-wave clones peaking on day 37 was not confirmed. Contracting CD4+ clones were found mainly in CM and EM memory subsets, while CD8+ clones were enriched in EMRA. Some responding clones were detected in pre-infection memory, suggesting pre-existing cross-reactive memory T cells joined the SARS-CoV-2 response. From day 15 to 85, contracting clones showed balanced CD4/CD8 phenotypes, whereas a second wave of clones that expanded from day 15 to 37 leaned towards CD4+.

Concerning this clonotype itself: The antigen this receptor binds is unknown. Base-call qualities are not available, and no considerably larger clone is one nucleotide away.

TCRdb lists the instrument as Illumina NovaSeq 6000. Using 5'RACE with constant-segment primers, TCRalpha and TCRbeta cDNA libraries were constructed, with sample barcodes and unique molecular identifiers added in the process. RNA was extracted from every sample with Trizol reagent. Amplification of the libraries took two PCR steps, and the second step added a second sample barcode plus Illumina TruSeq adapters. Sequencing of libraries was performed on an Illumina NovaSeq with 2 x 150 bp paired-end reads. In the original analysis: Reads were demultiplexed and collapsed into UMI-guided consensus sequences with migec v1.2.7. Using mixcr v2.1.11, the UMI consensuses were aligned to TRA and TRB V and J templates and assembled into clonotypes. A clonotype was counted as expanded or contracted only when both edgeR and NoisET called the clonotype significant, with the noise models trained on biological replicates. edgeR calls used a false discovery rate-adjusted p below 0.01 and a log2 fold-change threshold of 1. PCA with hierarchical clustering of max-normalized trajectories of the 1000 most abundant clonotypes was used as exploratory dynamics analysis. Separately sequenced CD4+ and CD8+ repertoires were used to assign the CD4 or CD8 phenotype of responding clones. TCRdb took the public reads, trimmed them with fastp at Q25, ran MiXCR for clone calling and kept in-frame beta chains. Each record represents a unique CDR3 protein, reported with the most common genes and DNA among its rows. TCRdb's processing, not the study's, gives the V and J calls here. The sample table records hundreds of thousands of distinct CDR3 sequences; about 17% of these occur just once. The top ten constitute approximately 25% of the sample.

Ficoll-Paque density gradient centrifugation was the method used to isolate PBMCs. Relative to germline, V is missing 2 bases and J is missing 2 bases, with 8 bases of the junction outside any gene match. Reading from cysteine to phenylalanine, the CDR3 counts 19 amino acids. Only the CDR3 DNA stays, 57 bases, in frame from base 1. In the germline V gene (reference sequence), CDR1 corresponds to LNHNV and CDR2 to YYDKDF. The sequenced material came from PBMCs or a T cell subset sorted from them (not recorded which). The TCR comes from a man between 18 and 29 years old who had mild COVID-19 (a few samples of this study predate the infection). The sample titles of this study are shuffled in the database, so cell type and time point are left out; the donor was told from shared clones. The rearranged segments are TRBV15 and TRBJ2-6; a stretch of 11 junction bases matches TRBD1. CDR3 sequence: CATSRTGQGARPGANVLTF. Here is the DNA: TGTGCCACCAGCAGAACCGGACAGGGGGCCCGTCCTGGGGCCAACGTCCTGACTTTC.